The sample holds one count of the clone carrying this TCR beta chain. Its antigen is unidentified. This entry belongs to a study of T cell responses to AZD1222 COVID-19 vaccine. Germline V gene lookup returns CDR1 MNHEY and CDR2 SVGAGI. The CDR3 runs to 15 residues. The ends were cut back, 0 bases at V and 5 bases at J, with 8 bases in the middle. Notes on the study in general: Increased Spike-specific TCR breadth and depth were observed after two AZD1222 doses. Clonal diversity was possibly underestimated, and the donors were mostly white British, with more females.

Libraries were prepared by immunoSEQ multiplex PCR; TCRdb keeps only in-frame clonotypes and omits some of them. The sample carries 100,000 to 120,000 clones, about 94% recorded once. The TCR comes from an adult who received the AZD1222 COVID-19 vaccine. The sequencing used peripheral blood, collected 28 days after the second AZD1222 dose. V gene TRBV6-5 combines with J gene TRBJ1-6, with D possibly being TRBD1 (5 bases). This chain's CDR3 is CASSYSGGDNSPLHF. As DNA, the CDR3 is TGTGCCAGCAGTTACTCGGGAGGGGATAATTCACCCCTCCACTTT.